Listed below are T cell receptor beta chains from one sample, sequenced in a study of PD-L1 blockade in urothelial cancer. Some clones are missing from TCRdb's copy, which holds only in-frame ones; the method was immunoSEQ multiplex PCR. Among approximately 91,000 clones listed, 75% to 90% were seen once. Sequenced material: PBMCs, taken around atezolizumab (anti-PD-L1) treatment. All receptors come from a man between 65 and 85 years old with urothelial cancer. CDR3s include the opening cysteine and the closing phenylalanine or tryptophan. Each record gives: V gene, clone size, CDR3 length, J gene, D gene, CDR3 DNA, CDR3 protein. D genes are given only for firm matches. Some rows mark clone size as missing; the rest say once, few, many or name a class of expanded clone.

v_call: TRBV27
clone_size: NA
cdr3_length: 15
j_call: TRBJ2-3
d_call: NA
cdr3_nt: TGTGCCAGCGGCCGGGCCCTAGCTCGGACAGATACGCAGTATTTT
cdr3_aa: CASGRALARTDTQYF

v_call: TRBV28
clone_size: NA
cdr3_length: 14
j_call: TRBJ2-7
d_call: TRBD2
cdr3_nt: TGTGCCAGCAGTTTGGGACTAGAGCCCTACGAGCAGTACTTC
cdr3_aa: CASSLGLEPYEQYF

v_call: TRBV28
clone_size: NA
cdr3_length: 11
j_call: TRBJ2-5
d_call: NA
cdr3_nt: TGTGCCAGCAGTTTAGGGCAGACCCAGTACTTC
cdr3_aa: CASSLGQTQYF

v_call: TRBV15
clone_size: few
cdr3_length: 16
j_call: TRBJ2-7
d_call: NA
cdr3_nt: TGTGCCACCAGCCCCAGCGGGCTCCTTAGCTCCTACGAGCAGTACTTC
cdr3_aa: CATSPSGLLSSYEQYF

v_call: TRBV2
clone_size: NA
cdr3_length: 15
j_call: TRBJ2-2
d_call: NA
cdr3_nt: TGTGCCAGCAGTGAAAGTGGAGCGAACACCGGGGAGCTGTTTTTT
cdr3_aa: CASSESGANTGELFF

v_call: TRBV5-4
clone_size: NA
cdr3_length: 14
j_call: TRBJ2-2
d_call: NA
cdr3_nt: TGTGCCAGCAGCTTAAACAGGAACACCGGGGAGCTGTTTTTT
cdr3_aa: CASSLNRNTGELFF

v_call: TRBV5-6
clone_size: NA
cdr3_length: 15
j_call: TRBJ2-7
d_call: NA
cdr3_nt: TGTGCCAGCAGTTCTAAACCGGGACTCCCCTACGAGCAGTACTTC
cdr3_aa: CASSSKPGLPYEQYF

v_call: TRBV28
clone_size: many
cdr3_length: 16
j_call: TRBJ2-3
d_call: TRBD2
cdr3_nt: TGTGCCAGCAGTTTATATAGCGGGGGCCTACCGGATACGCAGTATTTT
cdr3_aa: CASSLYSGGLPDTQYF

v_call: TRBV19
clone_size: NA
cdr3_length: 15
j_call: TRBJ2-1
d_call: NA
cdr3_nt: TGTGCCAGTAGTATAGAAACAGGGAAGGCCAATGAGCAGTTCTTC
cdr3_aa: CASSIETGKANEQFF

v_call: TRBV21-1
clone_size: once
cdr3_length: 21
j_call: TRBJ2-1
d_call: NA
cdr3_nt: TGTGCCAGCAGCAAAAGGGAGAGACGGGACTACCTTGGGGGGTCCTACAATGAGCAGTTCTTC
cdr3_aa: CASSKRERRDYLGGSYNEQFF

v_call: TRBV19
clone_size: few
cdr3_length: 14
j_call: TRBJ1-1
d_call: NA
cdr3_nt: TGTGCCAGTAGTCCCTTAGACAGGTCCACTGAAGCTTTCTTT
cdr3_aa: CASSPLDRSTEAFF

v_call: TRBV19
clone_size: NA
cdr3_length: 13
j_call: TRBJ2-1
d_call: TRBD2
cdr3_nt: TGTGCCAGCGGACTAGCGGGGGTGAATGAGCAGTTCTTC
cdr3_aa: CASGLAGVNEQFF

v_call: TRBV5-1
clone_size: NA
cdr3_length: 18
j_call: TRBJ2-2
d_call: TRBD2
cdr3_nt: TGCGCCAGCAGCTTGGCGGGGGCCGGGAGGGCGAACACCGGGGAGCTGTTTTTT
cdr3_aa: CASSLAGAGRANTGELFF

v_call: TRBV5-1
clone_size: NA
cdr3_length: 15
j_call: TRBJ1-5
d_call: NA
cdr3_nt: TGCGCCAGCAGCTTGAGTCCCGGGACTGTTCAGCCCCAGCATTTT
cdr3_aa: CASSLSPGTVQPQHF

v_call: TRBV5-1
clone_size: NA
cdr3_length: 14
j_call: TRBJ2-5
d_call: TRBD1
cdr3_nt: TGCGCCAGCAGCTCCGGGACAGGGCGGGAGACCCAGTACTTC
cdr3_aa: CASSSGTGRETQYF

v_call: TRBV27
clone_size: NA
cdr3_length: 15
j_call: TRBJ2-5
d_call: NA
cdr3_nt: TGTGCCAGCAGCCCCTCGGGAAATACTGGAGAGACCCAGTACTTC
cdr3_aa: CASSPSGNTGETQYF

v_call: TRBV5-6
clone_size: NA
cdr3_length: 15
j_call: TRBJ2-3
d_call: TRBD2
cdr3_nt: TGTGCCAGCAGCCTAGCGGGGGGCCCCACAGATACGCAGTATTTT
cdr3_aa: CASSLAGGPTDTQYF

v_call: TRBV5-4
clone_size: few
cdr3_length: 16
j_call: TRBJ1-5
d_call: TRBD1
cdr3_nt: TGTGCCAGCAGCTTGGGCGGGGGACAGGACAATCAGCCCCAGCATTTT
cdr3_aa: CASSLGGGQDNQPQHF

v_call: TRBV19
clone_size: NA
cdr3_length: 15
j_call: TRBJ1-1
d_call: TRBD1
cdr3_nt: TGTGCCAGTAGTTCCCTAGACAGGGGAGGCACTGAAGCTTTCTTT
cdr3_aa: CASSSLDRGGTEAFF

v_call: TRBV5-1
clone_size: once
cdr3_length: 13
j_call: TRBJ2-1
d_call: TRBD2
cdr3_nt: TGCGCCAGCAGCGCTAGCGGGAGCGGTGTGCAGTTCTTC
cdr3_aa: CASSASGSGVQFF

v_call: TRBV4-1
clone_size: NA
cdr3_length: 18
j_call: TRBJ1-3
d_call: NA
cdr3_nt: TGCGCCAGCAGCCAAGAGTGGGGACTTGGGGGCTCTGGAAACACCATATATTTT
cdr3_aa: CASSQEWGLGGSGNTIYF

v_call: TRBV10-3
clone_size: NA
cdr3_length: 17
j_call: TRBJ1-1
d_call: TRBD1
cdr3_nt: TGTGCCATCAGTGCATCCCCACTAGGACAGGAAGGCACTGAAGCTTTCTTT
cdr3_aa: CAISASPLGQEGTEAFF

v_call: TRBV7-3
clone_size: few
cdr3_length: 13
j_call: TRBJ2-7
d_call: NA
cdr3_nt: TGTGCCAGCAGCTTAGGCCCCTCGGGCGAGCAGTACTTC
cdr3_aa: CASSLGPSGEQYF

v_call: TRBV5-6
clone_size: NA
cdr3_length: 16
j_call: TRBJ2-1
d_call: NA
cdr3_nt: TGTGCCAGCAGCTTGGCCGGTGGGAGCTCCTACAATGAGCAGTTCTTC
cdr3_aa: CASSLAGGSSYNEQFF

v_call: TRBV10-3
clone_size: NA
cdr3_length: 14
j_call: TRBJ1-2
d_call: NA
cdr3_nt: TGTGCCATCGGAGGGCAGGACCCTAACTATGGCTACACCTTC
cdr3_aa: CAIGGQDPNYGYTF

v_call: TRBV9
clone_size: NA
cdr3_length: 15
j_call: TRBJ1-2
d_call: TRBD1
cdr3_nt: TGTGCCAGCAGCGCCAGACAGGGAAGGAGTTATGGCTACACCTTC
cdr3_aa: CASSARQGRSYGYTF

v_call: TRBV6-6
clone_size: NA
cdr3_length: 13
j_call: TRBJ2-5
d_call: TRBD1
cdr3_nt: TGTGCCAGCAGGCAGGGGGTCCAAGAGACCCAGTACTTC
cdr3_aa: CASRQGVQETQYF

v_call: TRBV7-3
clone_size: NA
cdr3_length: 12
j_call: TRBJ1-1
d_call: TRBD1
cdr3_nt: TGTGCCAGCAGCTTCGACCAGGGGGCAGCTTTCTTT
cdr3_aa: CASSFDQGAAFF

v_call: TRBV29-1
clone_size: NA
cdr3_length: 12
j_call: TRBJ2-7
d_call: NA
cdr3_nt: TGCAGCGTGAGGCCCGGACTCGGCGAGCAGTACTTC
cdr3_aa: CSVRPGLGEQYF

v_call: TRBV7-3
clone_size: NA
cdr3_length: 15
j_call: TRBJ1-1
d_call: TRBD1
cdr3_nt: TGTGCCAGCAGCTCCCAGGGGGGCGCGGGCACTGAAGCTTTCTTT
cdr3_aa: CASSSQGGAGTEAFF

v_call: TRBV5-1
clone_size: NA
cdr3_length: 16
j_call: TRBJ1-4
d_call: NA
cdr3_nt: TGCGCCAGCAGGCTCGACGGACTAAACCAGAGGGAAAAACTGTTTTTT
cdr3_aa: CASRLDGLNQREKLFF

v_call: TRBV2
clone_size: NA
cdr3_length: 13
j_call: TRBJ1-3
d_call: NA
cdr3_nt: TGTGCCAGCACTAGTGGACAGCGAAACACCATATATTTT
cdr3_aa: CASTSGQRNTIYF

v_call: TRBV6-1
clone_size: NA
cdr3_length: 15
j_call: TRBJ2-5
d_call: TRBD1
cdr3_nt: TGTGCCAGCAGTGACCTCCGGGACAGTCAAGAGACCCAGTACTTC
cdr3_aa: CASSDLRDSQETQYF

v_call: TRBV6-4
clone_size: NA
cdr3_length: 13
j_call: TRBJ2-5
d_call: NA
cdr3_nt: TGTGCCAGCACCCTGGAGATCTCAGAGACCCAGTACTTC
cdr3_aa: CASTLEISETQYF

v_call: TRBV7-2
clone_size: few
cdr3_length: 15
j_call: TRBJ2-1
d_call: NA
cdr3_nt: TGTGCCAGCAGCTTAGCGGGAGTGACCTACAATGAGCAGTTCTTC
cdr3_aa: CASSLAGVTYNEQFF